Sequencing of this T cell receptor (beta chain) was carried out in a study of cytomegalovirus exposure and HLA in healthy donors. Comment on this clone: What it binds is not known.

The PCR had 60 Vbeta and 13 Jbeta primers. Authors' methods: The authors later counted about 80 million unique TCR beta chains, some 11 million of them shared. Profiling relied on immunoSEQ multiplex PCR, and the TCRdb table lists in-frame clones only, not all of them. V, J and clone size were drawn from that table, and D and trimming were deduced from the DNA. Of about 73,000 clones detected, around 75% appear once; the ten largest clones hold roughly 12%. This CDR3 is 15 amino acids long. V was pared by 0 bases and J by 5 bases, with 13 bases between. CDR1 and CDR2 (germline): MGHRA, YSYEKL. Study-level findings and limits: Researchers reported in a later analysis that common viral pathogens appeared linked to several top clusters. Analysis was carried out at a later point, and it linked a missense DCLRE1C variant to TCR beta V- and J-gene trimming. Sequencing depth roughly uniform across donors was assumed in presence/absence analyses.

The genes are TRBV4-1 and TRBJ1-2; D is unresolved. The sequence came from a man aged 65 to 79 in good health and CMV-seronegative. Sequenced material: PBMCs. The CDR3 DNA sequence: TGCGCCAGCAGCCAAGACCCAGGCAGAGAGTATGGCTACACCTTC. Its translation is CASSQDPGREYGYTF.